The next 3 T cell receptor beta chains were all read from a single sample in a study of T-cell reconstitution after alpha-beta-depleted transplantation in children. A TCRbeta library incorporating unique molecular identifiers was prepared. TCRdb re-derived calls from the PCR reads in MiXCR, one entry per CDR3 protein. Of about 360,000 distinct CDR3 sequences listed, roughly 14% are singletons. The material was PBMCs, obtained from the stem cell graft. The receptors originated from a human donor who donated a stem cell graft to a child with Fanconi anemia.

This clonotype was counted a few times. This chain joins TRBV2 and TRBJ1-5, with a tentative D call TRBD1 (6 bases). Germline V lookup: CDR1 SNHLY, CDR2 FYNNEI. V was shortened by 7 bases and J by 7 bases, with 17 bases between the two germline ends. The CDR3 consists of 14 residues. CDR3: CASTEGGGEQPQHF. As DNA, the CDR3 is TGTGCCAGCACAGAGGGGGGCGGTGAGCAGCCCCAGCATTTT.

The rearrangement uses TRBV5-1 and TRBJ1-1; no clear D gene. The CDR3 is 14 amino acids. CDR1 and CDR2 (germline): SGHRS, YFSETQ. Trimming removed 5 bases from V and 1 base from J, with 12 bases in between. CDR3 amino acids: CASRSTGTNTEAFF. CDR3 DNA sequence: TGCGCCAGCAGGTCCACGGGCACGAACACTGAAGCTTTCTTT.

The chain combines TRBV9 with TRBJ1-2; 7 bases line up with TRBD1. Germline assignment: CDR1 SGDLS and CDR2 YYNGEE. The CDR3 totals 14 residues. V gave up 0 bases and J gave up 8 bases; unmatched junction bases: 7. The CDR3 DNA reads as TGTGCCAGCAGCGTAGGGCACCGACAGGGAGGCTACACCTTC. Its protein is CASSVGHRQGGYTF. The full variable domain, completed using reference TRBV9 and TRBJ1-2, is DSGVTQTPKHLITATGQRVTLRCSPRSGDLSVYWYQQSLDQGLQFLIQYYNGEERAKGNILERFSAQQFPDLHSELNLSSLELGDSALYFCASSVGHRQGGYTFGSGTRLTVV.